These 5 T cell receptor beta chains originate from one sample sequenced in a study of blood T cells in healthy people across ages. Together with a sample-barcoded 5' primer, a J-beta primer mix was included in a second PCR lasting about 7 to 12 cycles. A single record per CDR3 protein comes from TCRdb applying MiXCR to the 5' RACE reads. The sample lists nearly 800,000 distinct CDR3 sequences; just under 25% were seen once. The same data also contributed to another study, on T cells of mothers and their children.

The source material was blood. The source is a boy aged 5-17 years in good health.

The chain couples TRBV27 to TRBJ2-5; D is tentatively TRBD1 or TRBD2 (5 bases each). The DNA end lines up better with TRBJ2-7; the J call may be wrong. Germline V lookup: CDR1 MNHEY, CDR2 SMNVEV (reference sequence). The CDR3 loop spans 14 amino acids. In nucleotides, the CDR3 is TGTGCCAGCAACCAACGGGGCGGAGCCTACGAGCAGTACTTC. Translating it yields CASNQRGGAYEQYF.

The chain couples TRBV12-3 or TRBV12-4 to TRBJ2-1; TRBD2 aligns across 11 bases. The CDR3 consists of 16 residues. V gave up 6 bases and J gave up 6 bases; unmatched junction bases: 10. The DNA of the CDR3 is TGTGCCAGCAGCAGATCTTTAGCGGGAGGGGGCAATGAGCAGTTCTTC. It yields the protein CASSRSLAGGGNEQFF.

This clonotype showed up just a few times. The chain has TRBV7-9 and TRBJ2-3, with D hard to call. Trimming stripped 4 bases from V and 4 bases from J, with 9 bases between. This CDR3 contains 13 residues. Germline CDR1 SEHNR, CDR2 FQNEAQ (reference sequence). CDR3 sequence reads: CASSSPFADTQYF. In DNA form, the CDR3 reads TGTGCCAGCAGCTCACCTTTTGCAGATACGCAGTATTTT.

The rearrangement links TRBV5-1 to TRBJ1-2, with TRBD1 matching 8 bases. CDR1 is SGHRS and CDR2 is YFSETQ in the germline V gene. The CDR3 is 14 amino acids. The V segment lost 2 bases and the J segment 4 bases; nucleotides outside the gene matches: 4. This chain's CDR3 is CASSFGQGPYGYTF. The CDR3 nucleotides read TGCGCCAGCAGCTTCGGACAGGGTCCCTATGGCTACACCTTC.

This clonotype was seen a handful of times. The chain employs TRBV7-8 and TRBJ2-2, with 8 positions matching TRBD1. The CDR3 covers 15 residues. Germline V gene sequence: CDR1 SGHVS, CDR2 FQNEAQ. J lost 5 bases, V lost 5 bases, and 7 bases had no gene match. The CDR3 DNA sequence: TGTGCCAGCAGCCCTACAGGGGGGCATACCGGGGAGCTGTTTTTT. This translates into CASSPTGGHTGELFF.